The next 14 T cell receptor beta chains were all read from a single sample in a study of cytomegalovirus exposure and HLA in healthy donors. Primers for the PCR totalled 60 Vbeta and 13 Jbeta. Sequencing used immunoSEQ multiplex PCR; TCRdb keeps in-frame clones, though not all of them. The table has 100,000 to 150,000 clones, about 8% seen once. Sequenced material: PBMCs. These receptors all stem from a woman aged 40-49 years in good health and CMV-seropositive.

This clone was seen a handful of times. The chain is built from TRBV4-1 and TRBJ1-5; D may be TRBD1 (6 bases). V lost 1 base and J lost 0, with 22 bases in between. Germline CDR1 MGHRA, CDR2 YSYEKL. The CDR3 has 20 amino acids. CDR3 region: CASSQAGASKTGYSNQPQHF. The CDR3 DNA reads TGCGCCAGCAGCCAAGCAGGGGCCTCAAAGACCGGGTATAGCAATCAGCCCCAGCATTTT.

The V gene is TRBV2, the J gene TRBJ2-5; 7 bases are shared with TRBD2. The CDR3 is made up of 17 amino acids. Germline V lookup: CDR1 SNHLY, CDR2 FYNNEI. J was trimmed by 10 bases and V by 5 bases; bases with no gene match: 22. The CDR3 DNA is TGTGCCAGCAGTCTACTTTGGGGGGGGATGAGCCAAGATAGCCAGTACTTC. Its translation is CASSLLWGGMSQDSQYF.

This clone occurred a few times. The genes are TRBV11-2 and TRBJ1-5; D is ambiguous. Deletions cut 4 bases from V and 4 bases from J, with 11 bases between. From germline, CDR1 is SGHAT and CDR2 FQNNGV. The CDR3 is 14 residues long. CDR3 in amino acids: CASSSHPGNQPQHF. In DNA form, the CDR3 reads TGTGCCAGCAGCTCCCACCCGGGGAATCAGCCCCAGCATTTT.

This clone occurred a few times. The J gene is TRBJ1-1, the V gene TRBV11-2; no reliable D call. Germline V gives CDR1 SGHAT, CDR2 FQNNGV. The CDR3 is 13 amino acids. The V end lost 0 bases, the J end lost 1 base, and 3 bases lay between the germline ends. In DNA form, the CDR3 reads TGTGCCAGCAGCTTAGAGGCGAACACTGAAGCTTTCTTT. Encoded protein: CASSLEANTEAFF.

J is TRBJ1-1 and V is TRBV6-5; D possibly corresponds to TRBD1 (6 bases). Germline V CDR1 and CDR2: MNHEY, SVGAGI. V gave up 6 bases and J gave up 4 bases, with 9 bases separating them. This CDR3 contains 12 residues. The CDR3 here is CASRKGGTEAFF. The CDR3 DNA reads TGTGCCAGCAGAAAAGGGGGCACTGAAGCTTTCTTT.

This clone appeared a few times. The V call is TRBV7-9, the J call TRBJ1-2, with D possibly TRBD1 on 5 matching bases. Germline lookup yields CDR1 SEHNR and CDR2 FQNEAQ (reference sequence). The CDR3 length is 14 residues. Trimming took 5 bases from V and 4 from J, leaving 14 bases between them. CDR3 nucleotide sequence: TGTGCCAGCAGCCGATCGACAGAGATCTATGGCTACACCTTC. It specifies CASSRSTEIYGYTF.

CDR3 sequence reads: CASSNRVTEAFF. The DNA of the CDR3 is TGTGCCAGCAGTAACAGGGTCACTGAAGCTTTCTTT. V gene TRBV6-1 combines with J gene TRBJ1-1, with a weak D call TRBD1 (6 bases). V lost 5 bases and J lost 4, with 8 bases in between. This CDR3 region has 12 residues. From germline, CDR1 is MNHNS and CDR2 SASEGT.

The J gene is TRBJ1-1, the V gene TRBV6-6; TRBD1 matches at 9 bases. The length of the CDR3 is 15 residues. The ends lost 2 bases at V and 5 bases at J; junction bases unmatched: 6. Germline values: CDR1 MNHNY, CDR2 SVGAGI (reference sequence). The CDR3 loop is CASSYPGQGGTEAFF. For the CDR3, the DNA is TGTGCCAGCAGTTACCCGGGACAGGGAGGGACTGAAGCTTTCTTT.

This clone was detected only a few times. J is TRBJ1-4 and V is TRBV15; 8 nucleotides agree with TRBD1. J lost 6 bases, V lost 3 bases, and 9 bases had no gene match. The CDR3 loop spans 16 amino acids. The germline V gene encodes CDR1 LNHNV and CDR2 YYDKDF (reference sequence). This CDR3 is CATSSDTGGRDEKLFF. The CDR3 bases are TGTGCCACCAGCAGTGATACAGGGGGTAGAGATGAAAAACTGTTTTTT.

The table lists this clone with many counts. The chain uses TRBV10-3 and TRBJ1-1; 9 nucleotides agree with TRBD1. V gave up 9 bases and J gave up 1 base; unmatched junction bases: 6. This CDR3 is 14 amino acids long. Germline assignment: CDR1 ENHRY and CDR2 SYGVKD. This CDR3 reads CAITGTGSNTEAFF. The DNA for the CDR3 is TGTGCCATAACGGGGACAGGGTCGAACACTGAAGCTTTCTTT.

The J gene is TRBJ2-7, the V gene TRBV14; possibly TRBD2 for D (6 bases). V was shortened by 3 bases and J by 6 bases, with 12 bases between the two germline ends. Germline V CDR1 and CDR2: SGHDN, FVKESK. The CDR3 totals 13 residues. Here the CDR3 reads CASSHAGSREQYF. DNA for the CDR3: TGTGCCAGCAGCCACGCCGGGAGTCGCGAGCAGTACTTC.

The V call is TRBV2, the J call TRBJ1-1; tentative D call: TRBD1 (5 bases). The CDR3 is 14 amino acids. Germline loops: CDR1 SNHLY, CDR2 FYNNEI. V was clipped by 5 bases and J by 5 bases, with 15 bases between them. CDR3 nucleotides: TGTGCCAGCAGTCGACGGGGGATTGGGACTGAAGCTTTCTTT. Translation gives CASSRRGIGTEAFF.

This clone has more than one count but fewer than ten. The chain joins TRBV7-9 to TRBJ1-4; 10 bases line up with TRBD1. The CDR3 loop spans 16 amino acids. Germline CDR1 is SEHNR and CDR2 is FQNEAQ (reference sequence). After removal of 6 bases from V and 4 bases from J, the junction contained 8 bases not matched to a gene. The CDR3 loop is CASSKRTGGYNEKLFF. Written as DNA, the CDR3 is TGTGCCAGCAGTAAACGGACAGGGGGATATAATGAAAAACTGTTTTTT.

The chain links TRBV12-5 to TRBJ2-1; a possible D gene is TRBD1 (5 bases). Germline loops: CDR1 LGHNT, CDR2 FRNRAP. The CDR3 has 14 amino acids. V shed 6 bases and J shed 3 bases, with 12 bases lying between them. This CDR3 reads CASGGHRNYNEQFF. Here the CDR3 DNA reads TGTGCTAGTGGAGGACACCGAAACTACAATGAGCAGTTCTTC.